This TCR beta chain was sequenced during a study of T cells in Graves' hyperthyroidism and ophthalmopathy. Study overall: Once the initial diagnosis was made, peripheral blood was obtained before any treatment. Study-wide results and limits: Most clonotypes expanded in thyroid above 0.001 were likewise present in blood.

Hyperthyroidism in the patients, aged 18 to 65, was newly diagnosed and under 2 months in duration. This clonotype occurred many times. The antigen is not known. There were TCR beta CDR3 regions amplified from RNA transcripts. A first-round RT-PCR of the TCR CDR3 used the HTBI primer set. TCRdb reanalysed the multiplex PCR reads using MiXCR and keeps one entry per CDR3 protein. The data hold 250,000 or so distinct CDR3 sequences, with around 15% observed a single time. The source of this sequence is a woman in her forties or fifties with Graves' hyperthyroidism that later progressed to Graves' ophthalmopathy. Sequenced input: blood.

The CDR3 bases are TGTGCCAGCAGTTCCAGAATAGACTATGGCTACACCTTC. Translating it yields CASSSRIDYGYTF. The chain carries TRBV27 and TRBJ1-2; D ambiguous. CDR3 length equals 13 residues. Germline-derived CDR1 and CDR2 are MNHEY and SMNVEV (reference sequence). The V end was cut by 4 bases, the J end by 3 bases, with 9 bases between.